This T cell receptor (beta chain) was observed in a study of human T cells and chemical hapten exposure. On the study more broadly: TCR yields per sample varied, mainly owing to small pooled library volume differences.

Unfractionated whole blood yielded total RNA. Whole-study results and caveats: After DPC sensitization, TCRs above 1 in 1000 frequency showed no change.

TCRdb processed the 5' RACE reads anew with MiXCR; each CDR3 protein has one entry. The sample shows tens of thousands of distinct CDR3 sequences, 7.7% of them seen only once. The CDR3 has 12 amino acids. From germline, CDR1 is DFQATT and CDR2 SNEGSKA (reference sequence). V lost 4 bases to trimming and J lost 4 bases; unmatched junction nucleotides: 4. This clonotype was picked up many times. Its cognate antigen is unknown. This sequence joins TRBV20-1 and TRBJ2-7; the match to TRBD2 covers 7 bases. The clonotype was recovered from a male donor in good health. DNA of the CDR3: TGCAGTGCTACGAGGGAGGGTTACGAGCAGTACTTC. Residues: CSATREGYEQYF.